This T cell receptor beta chain was captured in a study of graft-versus-host responses after intestinal transplantation. Whole-study results and caveats: Clonal ratios of graft-versus-host to host-versus-graft in allografts were high for patients exhibiting graft-donor T cell macrochimerism.

Sequenced by immunoSEQ multiplex PCR; TCRdb stores in-frame clones only, minus some. The sample records approximately 89,000 clones, around nine tenths being singletons. Worth noting for this clone: Antigen unknown.

The sequence derives from a human donor who received an intestinal transplant. Material: unstimulated CD4+ T cells sorted from spleen or lymph node cells, obtained before intestinal transplant.

The CDR3 is CASRKPLTGNTEAFF. The DNA for the CDR3 is TGTGCCAGCAGAAAACCACTAACGGGTAACACTGAAGCTTTCTTT. The chain carries TRBV27 and TRBJ1-1, with unresolved D. CDR3 length equals 15 residues. The V gene lost 6 bases and the J gene lost 2 bases, with 16 bases spanning the gap. Germline CDR1 is MNHEY and CDR2 is SMNVEV (reference sequence).